The 24 T cell receptor beta chains listed next were all sequenced from one sample in a study of shared clonotypes between healthy human individuals. Clones were read by immunoSEQ multiplex PCR, and TCRdb kept only the in-frame ones, dropping some. The data show about 560,000 clones, around three quarters seen once. The sample comprised PBMCs. The receptors come from a woman between 40 and 50 years old in good health. Some clones in this sample may be carry-over from other donors' samples.

On this clone itself: A read error may be the cause here, since a much bigger clone is one base away. The genes are TRBV5-6 and TRBJ2-7; 12 nucleotides agree with TRBD2. Trimming at V came to 4 bases and at J to 12 bases, leaving 11 bases not matched to a gene. Germline V lookup: CDR1 SGHDT, CDR2 YYEEEE. This CDR3 comprises 14 residues. DNA of the CDR3: TGTGCCAGCAGCACGCTGGGACTAGCGGGTACACTGTACTTC. Its protein is CASSTLGLAGTLYF.

V usage is TRBV6-5 and J usage is TRBJ2-5; the D gene is possibly TRBD2 (5 bases). Trimming stripped 3 bases from V and 2 bases from J, with 13 bases between. Germline CDR1 is MNHEY and CDR2 is SVGAGI. The CDR3 is made up of 15 amino acids. This CDR3 reads CASSYGRYFQETQYF. The CDR3 DNA follows: TGTGCCAGCAGTTATGGGAGATATTTTCAAGAGACCCAGTACTTC.

V and J are TRBV18 and TRBJ1-2, with D maybe TRBD1 (5 bases). Germline assignment: CDR1 KGHSH and CDR2 LQKENI. There are 13 residues in the CDR3. The V end lost 4 bases, the J end lost 6 bases, and 12 bases lay between the germline ends. CDR3 amino acids: CASSRGTEDGYTF. In nucleotides, the CDR3 is TGTGCCAGCTCACGTGGGACGGAGGATGGCTACACCTTC.

The DNA of the CDR3 is TGTGCCAGCAGCTCGAGAAGGACTGACAATGAGCAGTTCTTC. It yields the protein CASSSRRTDNEQFF. The genes are TRBV5-4 and TRBJ2-1; tentatively, D is TRBD2 (5 bases). Trimming pared 3 bases from V and 5 bases from J, leaving 12 bases between. The germline V gene encodes CDR1 SGHNT and CDR2 YYREEE (reference sequence). CDR3 length: 14 residues. Complete variable domain (other parts from reference TRBV5-4 and TRBJ2-1): ETGVTQSPTHLIKTRGQQVTLRCSSQSGHNTVSWYQQALGQGPQFIFQYYREEENGRGNFPPRFSGLQFPNYSSELNVNALELDDSALYLCASSSRRTDNEQFFGPGTRLTVL.

This clone was recorded only once. The J gene is TRBJ2-1, the V gene TRBV28; the match to TRBD2 covers 11 bases. CDR1 MDHEN and CDR2 SYDVKM come from the germline V gene. The CDR3 contains 14 residues. J gave up 7 bases and V 8 bases, and 7 bases lay outside the gene matches. CDR3 amino acids: CASATSGKRNEQFF. The DNA of the CDR3 is TGTGCCAGCGCGACTAGCGGGAAACGTAATGAGCAGTTCTTC.

V gene TRBV28 combines with J gene TRBJ2-2; 12 positions match TRBD2. Germline V gene sequence: CDR1 MDHEN, CDR2 SYDVKM. The CDR3 spans 16 residues. The V and J ends lost 5 bases and 5 bases, in that order; junction bases with no gene match: 6. CDR3 sequence: CASSLLAGGPTGELFF. DNA for the CDR3: TGTGCCAGCAGTCTACTAGCGGGAGGTCCTACCGGGGAGCTGTTTTTT.

J is TRBJ2-2 and V is TRBV29-1, with a possible D match to TRBD1 (5 bases). V dropped 1 base and J dropped 7 bases, with 10 bases sitting between them. The CDR3 has 13 amino acids. Germline V gene lookup returns CDR1 SQVTM and CDR2 ANQGSEA. CDR3 sequence (DNA): TGCAGCGTTGAAGGACAGATTCTCGGGGAGCTGTTTTTT. This gives the protein CSVEGQILGELFF.

This clone occurred a few times. The chain couples TRBV5-1 to TRBJ2-7, with D perhaps matching TRBD2 (6 bases). With 5 bases removed from V and 2 bases from J, the gap between germline ends came to 14 bases. CDR3 length equals 14 residues. From germline, CDR1 is SGHRS and CDR2 YFSETQ. CDR3 nucleotide sequence: TGCGCCAGCAGGAGGGACTTTAATACCTACGAGCAGTACTTC. Translation gives CASRRDFNTYEQYF.

The chain is built from TRBV5-5 and TRBJ2-2; D is undetermined. V lost 0 bases and J lost 6, with 6 bases in between. The CDR3 contains 13 residues. Germline V gives CDR1 SGHKS, CDR2 YYEKEE (reference sequence). CDR3 loop: CASSLEGAGELFF. DNA for the CDR3: TGTGCCAGCAGCTTGGAGGGCGCCGGGGAGCTGTTTTTT. Based on the CDR3 plus reference TRBV5-5 and TRBJ2-2, the full variable domain is DAGVTQSPTHLIKTRGQQVTLRCSPISGHKSVSWYQQVLGQGPQFIFQYYEKEERGRGNFPDRFSARQFPNYSSELNVNALLLGDSALYLCASSLEGAGELFFGEGSRLTVL.

The rearrangement uses TRBV19 and TRBJ2-2, with D maybe TRBD2 (6 bases). V lost 4 bases and J lost 6, with 15 bases in between. The CDR3 loop spans 15 amino acids. Looked up from germline, CDR1 is LNHDA and CDR2 is SQIVND (reference sequence). The CDR3 loop reads CASSNRGRGSGELFF. The CDR3 bases are TGTGCCAGTAGTAACCGGGGCCGGGGGTCCGGGGAGCTGTTTTTT.

The table lists this clone with many counts. V and J are TRBV6-4 and TRBJ2-6; perhaps D is TRBD1 or TRBD2 (5 bases each). The CDR3 has 14 residues. The ends were cut back, 3 bases at V and 2 bases at J, with 5 bases in the middle. Germline CDR1 reads MRHNA; CDR2 reads SNTAGT. CDR3 region: CASSEGAGANVLTF. The CDR3 bases are TGTGCCAGCAGTGAGGGGGCTGGGGCCAACGTCCTGACTTTC.

V gene TRBV5-1 combines with J gene TRBJ2-7; D is unclear. Trimming removed 4 bases from V and 3 bases from J, with 14 bases in between. The CDR3 contains 14 residues. The V gene's germline CDR1 is SGHRS and CDR2 YFSETQ. CDR3 nucleotides: TGCGCCAGCAGCCTTGGGTCTTCCTTCTACGAGCAGTACTTC. Residues: CASSLGSSFYEQYF.

The V call is TRBV28, the J call TRBJ2-7, with 9 bases that match TRBD2. The CDR3 extends over 17 amino acids. Trimming at V came to 5 bases and at J to 4 bases, leaving 15 bases not matched to a gene. Per the germline V gene, CDR1 is MDHEN and CDR2 is SYDVKM. The CDR3 reads CASSKSLVLAGNYEQYF. Here the CDR3 DNA reads TGTGCCAGCAGTAAGAGTCTGGTTCTAGCGGGAAATTACGAGCAGTACTTC.

This clone has just one count. The genes are TRBV11-2 and TRBJ2-5, with TRBD1 identical over 9 bases. This CDR3 region has 16 residues. The trim removed 2 bases at V and 5 bases at J, leaving 9 bases unmatched. Per the germline V gene, CDR1 is SGHAT and CDR2 is FQNNGV. This CDR3 is CASSLLGQGRGETQYF. CDR3 nucleotide sequence: TGTGCCAGCAGCTTACTGGGACAGGGTCGCGGGGAGACCCAGTACTTC. The full variable domain, its missing parts supplied by reference TRBV11-2 and TRBJ2-5, is EAGVAQSPRYKIIEKRQSVAFWCNPISGHATLYWYQQILGQGPKLLIQFQNNGVVDDSQLPKDRFSAERLKGVDSTLKIQPAKLEDSAVYLCASSLLGQGRGETQYFGPGTRLLVL.

CDR3 sequence: CASSNRVGEKLFF. For the CDR3, the DNA is TGTGCCAGCAGCAACCGTGTAGGGGAAAAACTGTTTTTT. The J gene is TRBJ1-4, the V gene TRBV21-1. TRBV21-1 is labeled a pseudogene. The CDR3 has 13 amino acids.

The CDR3 DNA reads TGTGCCAGCAGCTTAATAGGACAGGCCTACAATGAGCAGTTCTTC. Its protein is CASSLIGQAYNEQFF. The gene calls are TRBV11-3 and TRBJ2-1; TRBD1 aligns across 7 bases. CDR1 is SGHNT and CDR2 is YENEEA in the germline V gene. The CDR3 covers 15 residues. V shed 2 bases, J shed 2 bases, and the junction held 3 bases outside the gene matches.

The chain couples TRBV28 to TRBJ1-4, with D tentatively TRBD1 (6 bases). Between the trimmed V and J ends, which lost 10 bases and 7 bases, there was a span of 13 bases. The CDR3 is made up of 12 amino acids. CDR1 and CDR2 (germline): MDHEN, SYDVKM. In nucleotides, the CDR3 is TGTGCCACCTTGGACAGCCTTGAAAAACTGTTTTTT. Translation gives CATLDSLEKLFF.

This clone is a singleton in its sample. Other DNA sequences of this sample code for an identical CDR3. The genes are TRBV18 and TRBJ2-2; 9 bases agree with TRBD1. Germline trimming cut 3 bases from V and 3 bases from J; bases unmatched to any gene: 2. The CDR3 is 15 amino acids. The germline CDR1 and CDR2 sequences are KGHSH and LQKENI. CDR3 bases: TGTGCCAGCTCACCTAGACAGGGGGACACCGGGGAGCTGTTTTTT. This translates into CASSPRQGDTGELFF. The full variable domain, its missing parts supplied by reference TRBV18 and TRBJ2-2, is NAGVMQNPRHLVRRRGQEARLRCSPMKGHSHVYWYRQLPEEGLKFMVYLQKENIIDESGMPKERFSAEFPKEGPSILRIQQVVRGDSAAYFCASSPRQGDTGELFFGEGSRLTVL.

The V gene is TRBV6-1, the J gene TRBJ2-5, with D tentatively TRBD1 or TRBD2 (5 bases each). Germline-derived CDR1 and CDR2 are MNHNS and SASEGT. This CDR3 spans 15 amino acids. With 4 bases removed from V and 1 base from J, the gap between germline ends came to 13 bases. The CDR3 region has the DNA TGTGCCAGCAGTGGTAGCCAGGGACGCCAAGAGACCCAGTACTTC. Amino acid sequence: CASSGSQGRQETQYF.

The CDR3 region is CASSHPSTTYNEQFF. CDR3 DNA sequence: TGTGCCAGCAGCCACCCTAGCACAACCTACAATGAGCAGTTCTTC. V and J are TRBV13 and TRBJ2-1; a weak D match, TRBD2 (5 bases). The ends were cut back, 5 bases at V and 2 bases at J, with 13 bases in the middle. The CDR3 consists of 15 residues. Germline-derived CDR1 and CDR2 are PRHDT and FYEKMQ (reference sequence).

The J gene is TRBJ2-7, the V gene TRBV30; 8 bases fit TRBD1. This CDR3 is 12 amino acids long. The germline V gene encodes CDR1 GTSNPN and CDR2 SVGIG (reference sequence). J lost 3 bases, V lost 6 bases, and 4 bases had no gene match. The CDR3 loop reads CACQQGGYEQYF. The CDR3 region has the DNA TGTGCCTGCCAACAGGGGGGCTACGAGCAGTACTTC. Full variable domain (remainder filled in from reference TRBV30 and TRBJ2-7): SQTIHQWPATLVQPVGSPLSLECTVEGTSNPNLYWYRQAAGRGLQLLFYSVGIGQISSEVPQNLSASRPQDRQFILSSKKLLLSDSGFYLCACQQGGYEQYFGPGTRLTVT.

Worth noting for this clone: A much larger clone sits a single nucleotide away, making a read error possible. This chain connects TRBV6-5 to TRBJ1-1; D is possibly TRBD1 (5 bases). Germline values: CDR1 MNHEY, CDR2 SVGAGI. The CDR3 is 15 amino acids. This CDR3 is CANSYSRTLQTGAFF. CDR3 nucleotides: TGTGCCAACAGTTACTCGCGGACATTACAAACGGGAGCTTTCTTT.

This clone appeared a few times. Given a far larger clone just one base away, this is likely a sequencing read error. The V gene is TRBV19, the J gene TRBJ2-2; D not resolved. CDR1 LNHDA and CDR2 SQIVND come from the germline V gene (reference sequence). CDR3 length equals 16 residues. The CDR3 spells CASSIERLLNTWELFF. DNA of the CDR3: TGTGCCAGTAGTATCGAGAGGCTCCTGAACACCTGGGAGCTGTTTTTT.

This sequence joins TRBV5-6 and TRBJ2-1, with TRBD1 as a possible D gene (6 bases). The germline CDR1 and CDR2 sequences are SGHDT and YYEEEE. V was trimmed by 4 bases and J by 4 bases, leaving 15 bases between them. CDR3 size: 15 residues. Written as DNA, the CDR3 is TGTGCCAGCAGCGCGCTTGGGGGCGGGTACAATGAGCAGTTCTTC. This translates into CASSALGGGYNEQFF.